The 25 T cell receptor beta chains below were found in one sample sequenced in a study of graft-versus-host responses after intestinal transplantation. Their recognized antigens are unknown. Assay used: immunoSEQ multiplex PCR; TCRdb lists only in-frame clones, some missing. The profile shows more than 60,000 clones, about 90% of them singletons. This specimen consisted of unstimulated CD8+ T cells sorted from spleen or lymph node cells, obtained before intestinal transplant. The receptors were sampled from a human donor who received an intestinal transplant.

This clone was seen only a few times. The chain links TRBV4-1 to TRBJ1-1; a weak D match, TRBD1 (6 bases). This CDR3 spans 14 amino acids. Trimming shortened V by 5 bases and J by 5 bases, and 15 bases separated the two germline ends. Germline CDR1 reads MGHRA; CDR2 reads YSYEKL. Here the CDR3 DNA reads TGCGCCAGCAGCGCAAGGGGGATGGGGACTGAAGCTTTCTTT. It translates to CASSARGMGTEAFF.

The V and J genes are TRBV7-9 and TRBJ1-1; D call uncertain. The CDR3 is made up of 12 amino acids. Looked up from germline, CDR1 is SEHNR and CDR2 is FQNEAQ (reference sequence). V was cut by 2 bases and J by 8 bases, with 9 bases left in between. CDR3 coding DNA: TGTGCCAGCAGCTTATCTCTAGAGGAAGCTTTCTTT. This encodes CASSLSLEEAFF.

The CDR3 nucleotides are TGTGCCAGCAGCTACAGGGACAGCACTGAAGCTTTCTTT. Translating gives CASSYRDSTEAFF. V is TRBV5-5 and J is TRBJ1-1; 7 bases are shared with TRBD1. The trim removed 3 bases at V and 4 bases at J, leaving 3 bases unmatched. The length of the CDR3 is 13 residues. CDR1 SGHKS and CDR2 YYEKEE come from the germline V gene (reference sequence).

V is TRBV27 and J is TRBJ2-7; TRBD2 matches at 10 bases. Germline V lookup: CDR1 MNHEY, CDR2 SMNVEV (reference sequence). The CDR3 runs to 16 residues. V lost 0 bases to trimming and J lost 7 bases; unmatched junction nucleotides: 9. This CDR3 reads CASSLSSSGGPGEQYF. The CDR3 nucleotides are TGTGCCAGCAGTTTATCATCTAGCGGGGGCCCCGGGGAGCAGTACTTC.

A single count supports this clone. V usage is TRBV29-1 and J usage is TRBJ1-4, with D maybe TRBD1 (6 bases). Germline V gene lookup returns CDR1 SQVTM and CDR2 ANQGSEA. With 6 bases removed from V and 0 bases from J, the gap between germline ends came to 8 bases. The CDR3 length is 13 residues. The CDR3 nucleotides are TGCAGCGTCCGGACAGCAACTAATGAAAAACTGTTTTTT. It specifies CSVRTATNEKLFF.

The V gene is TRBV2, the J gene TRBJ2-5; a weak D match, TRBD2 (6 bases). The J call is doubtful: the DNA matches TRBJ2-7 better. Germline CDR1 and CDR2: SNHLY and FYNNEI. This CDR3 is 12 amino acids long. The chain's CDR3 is CASTDRGYEQYF. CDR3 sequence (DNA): TGTGCCAGCACCGATCGGGGGTACGAGCAGTACTTC.

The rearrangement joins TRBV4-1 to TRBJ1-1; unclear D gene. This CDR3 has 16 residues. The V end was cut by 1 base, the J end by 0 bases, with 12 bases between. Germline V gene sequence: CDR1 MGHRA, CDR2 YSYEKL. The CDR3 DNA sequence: TGCGCCAGCAGCCAAGCTCCAGGCTCCATGAACACTGAAGCTTTCTTT. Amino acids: CASSQAPGSMNTEAFF.

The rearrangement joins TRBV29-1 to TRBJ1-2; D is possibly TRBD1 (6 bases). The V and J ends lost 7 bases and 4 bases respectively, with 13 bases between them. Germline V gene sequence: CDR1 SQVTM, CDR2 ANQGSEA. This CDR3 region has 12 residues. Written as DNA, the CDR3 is TGCAGCGCCAGACAGGCTCCCTATGGCTACACCTTC. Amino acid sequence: CSARQAPYGYTF.

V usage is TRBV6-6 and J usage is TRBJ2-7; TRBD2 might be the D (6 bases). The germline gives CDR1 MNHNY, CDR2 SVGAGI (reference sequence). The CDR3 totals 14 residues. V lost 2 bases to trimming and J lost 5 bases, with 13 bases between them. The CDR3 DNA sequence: TGTGCCAGCAGTTACGGTGGCGGGGTGAACGAGCAGTACTTC. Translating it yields CASSYGGGVNEQYF.

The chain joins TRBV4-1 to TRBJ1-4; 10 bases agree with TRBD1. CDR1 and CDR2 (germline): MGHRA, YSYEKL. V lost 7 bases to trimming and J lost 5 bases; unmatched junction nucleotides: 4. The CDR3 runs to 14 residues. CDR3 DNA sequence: TGCGCCAGCACCCCGGACAGGGGGAATGAAAAACTGTTTTTT. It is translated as CASTPDRGNEKLFF.

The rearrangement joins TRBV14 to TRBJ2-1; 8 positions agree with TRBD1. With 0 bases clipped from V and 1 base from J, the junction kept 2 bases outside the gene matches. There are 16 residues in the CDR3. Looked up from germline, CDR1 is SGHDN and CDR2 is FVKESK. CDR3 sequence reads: CASSQDRTGSYNEQFF. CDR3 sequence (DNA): TGTGCCAGCAGCCAAGATCGGACAGGGTCCTACAATGAGCAGTTCTTC.

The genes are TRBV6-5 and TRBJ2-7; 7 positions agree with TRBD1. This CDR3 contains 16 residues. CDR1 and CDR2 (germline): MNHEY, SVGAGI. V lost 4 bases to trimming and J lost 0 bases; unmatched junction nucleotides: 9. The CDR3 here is CASSWATGDSSYEQYF. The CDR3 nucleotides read TGTGCCAGCAGTTGGGCAACAGGGGACAGCTCCTACGAGCAGTACTTC.

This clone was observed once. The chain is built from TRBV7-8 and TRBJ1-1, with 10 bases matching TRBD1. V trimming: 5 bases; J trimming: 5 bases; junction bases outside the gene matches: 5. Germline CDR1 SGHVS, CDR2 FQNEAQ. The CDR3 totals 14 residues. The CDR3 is CASSPGTGVTEAFF. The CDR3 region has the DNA TGTGCCAGCAGCCCCGGGACAGGGGTAACTGAAGCTTTCTTT.

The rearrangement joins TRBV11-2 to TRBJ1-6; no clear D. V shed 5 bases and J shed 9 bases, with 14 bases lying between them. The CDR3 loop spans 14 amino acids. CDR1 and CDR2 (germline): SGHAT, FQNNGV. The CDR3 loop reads CASSPTPHGSPLHF. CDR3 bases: TGTGCCAGCAGCCCAACACCACATGGTTCACCCCTCCACTTT.

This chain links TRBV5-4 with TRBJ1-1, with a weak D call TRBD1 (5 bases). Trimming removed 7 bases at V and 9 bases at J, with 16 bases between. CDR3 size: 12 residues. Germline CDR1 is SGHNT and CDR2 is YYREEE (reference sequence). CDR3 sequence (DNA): TGTGCCAGCGGGGGGGACGGAGCCCAAGCTTTCTTT. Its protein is CASGGDGAQAFF. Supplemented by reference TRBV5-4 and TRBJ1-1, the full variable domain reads ETGVTQSPTHLIKTRGQQVTLRCSSQSGHNTVSWYQQALGQGPQFIFQYYREEENGRGNFPPRFSGLQFPNYSSELNVNALELDDSALYLCASGGDGAQAFFGQGTRLTVV.

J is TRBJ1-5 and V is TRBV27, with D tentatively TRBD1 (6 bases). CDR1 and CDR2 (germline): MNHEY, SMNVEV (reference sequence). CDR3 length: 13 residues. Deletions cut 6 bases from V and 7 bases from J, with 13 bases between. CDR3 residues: CASSHRVWQPQHF. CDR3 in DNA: TGTGCCAGCAGCCACAGGGTTTGGCAGCCCCAGCATTTT.

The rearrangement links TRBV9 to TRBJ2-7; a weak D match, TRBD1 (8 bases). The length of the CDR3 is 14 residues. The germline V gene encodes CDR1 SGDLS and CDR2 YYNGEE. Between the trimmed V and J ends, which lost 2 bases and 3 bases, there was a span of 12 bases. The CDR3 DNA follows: TGTGCCAGCAGCGTGGGAGGGACAGGCTACGAGCAGTACTTC. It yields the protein CASSVGGTGYEQYF.

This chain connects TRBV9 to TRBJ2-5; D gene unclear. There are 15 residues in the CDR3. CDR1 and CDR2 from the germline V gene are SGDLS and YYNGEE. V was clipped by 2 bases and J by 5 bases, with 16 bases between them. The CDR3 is CASSVLDGGGETQYF. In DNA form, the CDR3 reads TGTGCCAGCAGCGTTTTAGACGGCGGTGGGGAGACCCAGTACTTC.

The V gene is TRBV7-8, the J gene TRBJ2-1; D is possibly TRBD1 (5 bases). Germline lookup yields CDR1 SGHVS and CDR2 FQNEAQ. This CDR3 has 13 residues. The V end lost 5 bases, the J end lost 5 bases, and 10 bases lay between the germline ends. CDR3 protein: CASSLQGHNEQFF. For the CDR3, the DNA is TGTGCCAGCAGCCTCCAGGGCCACAATGAGCAGTTCTTC.

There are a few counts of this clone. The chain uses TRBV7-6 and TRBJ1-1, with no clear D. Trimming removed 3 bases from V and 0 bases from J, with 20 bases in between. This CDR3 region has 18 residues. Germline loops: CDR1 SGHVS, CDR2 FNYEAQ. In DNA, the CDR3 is TGTGCCAGCAGCTTTTCCCCCATATTGGGCAGACTGAACACTGAAGCTTTCTTT. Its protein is CASSFSPILGRLNTEAFF.

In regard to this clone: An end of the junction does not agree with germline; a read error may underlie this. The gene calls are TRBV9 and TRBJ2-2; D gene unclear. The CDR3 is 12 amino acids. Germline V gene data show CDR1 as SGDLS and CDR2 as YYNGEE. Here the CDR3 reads CASSGYTGELFF. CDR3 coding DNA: TGTGCCAGCAGCGGTTACACGGGGGAGCTGTTTTTT. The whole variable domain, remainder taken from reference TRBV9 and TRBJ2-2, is DSGVTQTPKHLITATGQRVTLRCSPRSGDLSVYWYQQSLDQGLQFLIQYYNGEERAKGNILERFSAQQFPDLHSELNLSSLELGDSALYFCASSGYTGELFFGEGSRLTVL.

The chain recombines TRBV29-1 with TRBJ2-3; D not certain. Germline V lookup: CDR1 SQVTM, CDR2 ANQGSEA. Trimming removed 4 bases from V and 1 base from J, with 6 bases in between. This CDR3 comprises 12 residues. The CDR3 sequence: CSVGRGTDTQYF. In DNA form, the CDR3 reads TGCAGCGTTGGCCGGGGCACAGATACGCAGTATTTT.

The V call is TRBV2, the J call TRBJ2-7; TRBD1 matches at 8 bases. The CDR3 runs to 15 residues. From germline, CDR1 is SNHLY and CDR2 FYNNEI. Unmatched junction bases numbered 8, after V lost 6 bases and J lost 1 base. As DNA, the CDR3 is TGTGCCAGCAGACCCGGACAGGGAGGATCCTACGAGCAGTACTTC. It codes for CASRPGQGGSYEQYF.

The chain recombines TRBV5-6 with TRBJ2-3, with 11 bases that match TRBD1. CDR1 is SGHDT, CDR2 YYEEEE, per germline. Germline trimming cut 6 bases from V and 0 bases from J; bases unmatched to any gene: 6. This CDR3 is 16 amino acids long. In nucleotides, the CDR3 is TGTGCCAGCATTCGGGACAGGGGGACTAGCACAGATACGCAGTATTTT. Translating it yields CASIRDRGTSTDTQYF.

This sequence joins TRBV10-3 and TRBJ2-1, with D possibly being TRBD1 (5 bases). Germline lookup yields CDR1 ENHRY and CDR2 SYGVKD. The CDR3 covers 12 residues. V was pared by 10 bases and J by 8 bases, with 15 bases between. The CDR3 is CATQGLGDEQFF. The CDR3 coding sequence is TGTGCCACCCAGGGCCTGGGTGATGAGCAGTTCTTC.